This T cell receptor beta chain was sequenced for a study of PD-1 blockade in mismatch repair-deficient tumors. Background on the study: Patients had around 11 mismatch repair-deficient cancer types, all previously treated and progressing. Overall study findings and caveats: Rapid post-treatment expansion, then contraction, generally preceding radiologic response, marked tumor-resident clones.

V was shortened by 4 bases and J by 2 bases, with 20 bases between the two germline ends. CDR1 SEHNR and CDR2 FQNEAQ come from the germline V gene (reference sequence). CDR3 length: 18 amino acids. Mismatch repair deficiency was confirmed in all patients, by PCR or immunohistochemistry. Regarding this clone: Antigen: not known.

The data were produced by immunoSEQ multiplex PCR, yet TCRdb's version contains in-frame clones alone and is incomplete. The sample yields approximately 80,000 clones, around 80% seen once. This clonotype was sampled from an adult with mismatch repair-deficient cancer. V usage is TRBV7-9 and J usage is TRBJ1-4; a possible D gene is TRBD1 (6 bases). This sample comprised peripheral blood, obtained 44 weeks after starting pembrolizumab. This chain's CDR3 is CASSWGSAYRATNEKLFF. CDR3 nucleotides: TGTGCCAGCAGCTGGGGGAGTGCGTACAGGGCCACTAATGAAAAACTGTTTTTT.